The 3 T cell receptor beta chains in this list originate from one sample, sequenced in a study of cytomegalovirus exposure and HLA in healthy donors. Primers included in the PCR were 60 Vbeta and 13 Jbeta primers. Only in-frame clones appear in the TCRdb table, and some are missing; sequencing was by immunoSEQ multiplex PCR. The data hold about 140,000 clones, with roughly 80% observed a single time. Material for sequencing was PBMCs. The receptors were sampled from a man aged 35 to 55 in good health and CMV-seronegative.

The genes are TRBV2 and TRBJ2-7, with 8 bases that match TRBD1. The CDR3 loop spans 12 amino acids. Germline CDR1 and CDR2: SNHLY and FYNNEI. The junction had 5 bases not matched to a gene; V was cut back by 8 bases and J by 5 bases. In nucleotides, the CDR3 is TGTGCCAGCCGGACAGGGATCAACGAGCAGTACTTC. Protein product: CASRTGINEQYF.

The chain is built from TRBV14 and TRBJ1-6; no definite D call. Germline V gives CDR1 SGHDN, CDR2 FVKESK. This CDR3 contains 14 residues. The V and J ends lost 1 base and 9 bases respectively, with 10 bases between them. CDR3 region: CASSQGSSVSPLHF. CDR3 sequence (DNA): TGTGCCAGCAGCCAAGGAAGTAGTGTTTCACCCCTCCACTTT.

V and J are TRBV30 and TRBJ2-7, with TRBD2 matching over 12 bases. CDR3 length equals 16 residues. V was pared by 4 bases and J by 4 bases, with 11 bases of the junction left unmatched. Germline CDR1 and CDR2: GTSNPN and SVGIG (reference sequence). The CDR3 DNA is TGTGCCTGGACTACGGGAGGACTAGCGGGGTTGTACGAGCAGTACTTC. Translated, it gives CAWTTGGLAGLYEQYF.